This T cell receptor (beta chain) derives from a study of cytomegalovirus exposure and HLA in healthy donors. The study, taken as a whole, reports: Altogether, 160 or so TCR beta chains were recorded as cytomegalovirus-associated. Three CMV-associated chains proved CMV antigen-specific in vitro.

This clone was observed a handful of times. Its cognate antigen is unknown. The PCR contained 60 Vbeta and 13 Jbeta primers. Profiling relied on immunoSEQ multiplex PCR, and the TCRdb table lists in-frame clones only, not all of them. The table includes 35,000 to 45,000 clones, over 60% detected once. Whereas donors were nominally healthy upon sampling, unrecorded immune exposures were probable. The TCR was taken from a woman in her twenties or thirties in good health and CMV-seronegative. The sequenced material came from PBMCs.

The CDR3 DNA is TGTGCCAGCAGTAACAGACAGGGATTTGACTACACCTTC. Translating gives CASSNRQGFDYTF. The rearrangement joins TRBV2 to TRBJ1-2; TRBD1 aligns across 7 bases. V was clipped by 5 bases and J by 10 bases; unmatched bases: 10. Per germline, CDR1 SNHLY and CDR2 FYNNEI. The CDR3 covers 13 residues.